One sample yielded the 11 T cell receptor beta chains listed below, sequenced in a study of shared clonotypes between healthy human individuals. Assay: immunoSEQ multiplex PCR; the TCRdb copy retains only in-frame clones and omits some. There are 2 million to 2.5 million clones in the sample; roughly 90% occur only once, and 0.37% lies in the top ten. The sequenced sample consisted of naive CD4+ T cells from PBMCs. Subset described: CD45RA+ positively selected. Receptor source: a man between 18 and 35 years old in good health. Some clones in this sample may be carry-over from other donors' samples.

V gene TRBV27 combines with J gene TRBJ2-7, with 7 bases fitting TRBD1. This CDR3 region has 14 residues. The germline gives CDR1 MNHEY, CDR2 SMNVEV (reference sequence). The ends lost 4 bases at V and 6 bases at J; junction bases unmatched: 9. CDR3 sequence: CASSSIGQATEQYF. The CDR3, as DNA: TGTGCCAGCAGTTCCATTGGACAGGCCACCGAGCAGTACTTC.

The chain combines TRBV19 with TRBJ2-2; 7 bases agree with TRBD1. There are 18 residues in the CDR3. V shed 4 bases and J 1 base; nucleotides not matched to a gene: 12. Germline loops: CDR1 LNHDA, CDR2 SQIVND (reference sequence). The CDR3 nucleotides are TGTGCCAGTAGTAACCACCTCCAGGGACAGAGGAACACCGGGGAGCTGTTTTTT. Translated: CASSNHLQGQRNTGELFF.

This clone came up once. The rearrangement joins TRBV6-1 to TRBJ1-1; weak D call: TRBD1 (5 bases). The germline V gene has CDR1 MNHNS and CDR2 SASEGT. CDR3 length: 14 amino acids. Trimming took off 7 bases at V and 1 base at J, with 13 bases between the two ends. CDR3 in amino acids: CASTGGRPNTEAFF. CDR3 nucleotide sequence: TGTGCCAGCACCGGGGGACGGCCGAACACTGAAGCTTTCTTT.

This clone came up once. The V and J genes are TRBV6-5 and TRBJ2-6; TRBD1 is a possible D gene (5 bases). Trimming took off 11 bases at V and 0 bases at J, with 8 bases between the two ends. Germline CDR1 reads MNHEY; CDR2 reads SVGAGI. There are 13 residues in the CDR3. The CDR3 loop is CAVRASGANVLTF. Written as DNA, the CDR3 is TGTGCCGTCAGGGCCTCTGGGGCCAACGTCCTGACTTTC.

With regard to this clone: Other DNA sequences in the sample encode the same CDR3. The J gene is TRBJ1-2, the V gene TRBV2; TRBD1 aligns across 9 bases. Germline-derived CDR1 and CDR2 are SNHLY and FYNNEI. The CDR3 length is 12 residues. V dropped 9 bases and J dropped 8; count of bases not matched to a gene: 7. The CDR3 DNA reads TGTGCCAGTAGGACAGGGGCGTTAGGCTACACCTTC. Its protein is CASRTGALGYTF.

The CDR3 region is CASSPGTSGSEQFF. Written as DNA, the CDR3 is TGTGCCAGCAGCCCCGGGACTAGCGGGAGCGAGCAGTTCTTC. This chain links TRBV7-2 with TRBJ2-1, with 14 bases aligning to TRBD2. After removal of 5 bases from V and 10 bases from J, the junction contained 4 bases not matched to a gene. Germline V CDR1 and CDR2: SGHTA, FQGNSA. This CDR3 spans 14 amino acids.

This clone was seen just once. The chain uses TRBV29-1 and TRBJ2-2; a possible D gene is TRBD1 (5 bases). This CDR3 contains 13 residues. Trimming cost V 4 bases and J 5 bases, with 11 bases left between them. Germline V gene sequence: CDR1 SQVTM, CDR2 ANQGSEA. CDR3 region: CSVGRVDTGELFF. The CDR3 coding sequence is TGCAGCGTTGGCAGGGTAGATACCGGGGAGCTGTTTTTT.

The rearrangement uses TRBV4-1 and TRBJ2-1; TRBD1 matches at 7 bases. CDR1 and CDR2 (germline): MGHRA, YSYEKL. This CDR3 is built from 16 residues. The V and J ends lost 3 bases and 5 bases, in that order; junction bases with no gene match: 10. The CDR3 spells CASSHAPGQRNNEQFF. The CDR3 region has the DNA TGCGCCAGCAGCCACGCACCGGGACAGAGAAACAATGAGCAGTTCTTC.

V and J are TRBV4-3 and TRBJ1-2; D is unclear. CDR3 length equals 13 residues. V lost 3 bases and J lost 3, with 8 bases in between. Germline CDR1 LGHNA, CDR2 YSLEER. The CDR3 reads CASSHGLDYGYTF. Here the CDR3 DNA reads TGCGCCAGCAGCCACGGACTGGACTATGGCTACACCTTC.

The rearrangement uses TRBV7-9 and TRBJ1-3; D unclear. The CDR3 runs 14 residues. Deletions cut 0 bases from V and 7 bases from J, with 10 bases between. CDR1 is SEHNR and CDR2 is FQNEAQ in the germline V gene (reference sequence). This CDR3 is CASSLAGFVNTIYF. CDR3 bases: TGTGCCAGCAGCTTAGCGGGGTTTGTTAACACCATATATTTT.

This clone was seen a single time. This sequence joins TRBV4-1 and TRBJ2-7; D is possibly TRBD2 (5 bases). Germline V lookup: CDR1 MGHRA, CDR2 YSYEKL. Between the trimmed V and J ends, which lost 1 base and 9 bases, there was a span of 13 bases. This CDR3 is 13 amino acids long. CDR3 in amino acids: CASSQGDSVLQYF. The CDR3, as DNA: TGCGCCAGCAGCCAAGGGGATAGCGTGCTGCAGTACTTC.